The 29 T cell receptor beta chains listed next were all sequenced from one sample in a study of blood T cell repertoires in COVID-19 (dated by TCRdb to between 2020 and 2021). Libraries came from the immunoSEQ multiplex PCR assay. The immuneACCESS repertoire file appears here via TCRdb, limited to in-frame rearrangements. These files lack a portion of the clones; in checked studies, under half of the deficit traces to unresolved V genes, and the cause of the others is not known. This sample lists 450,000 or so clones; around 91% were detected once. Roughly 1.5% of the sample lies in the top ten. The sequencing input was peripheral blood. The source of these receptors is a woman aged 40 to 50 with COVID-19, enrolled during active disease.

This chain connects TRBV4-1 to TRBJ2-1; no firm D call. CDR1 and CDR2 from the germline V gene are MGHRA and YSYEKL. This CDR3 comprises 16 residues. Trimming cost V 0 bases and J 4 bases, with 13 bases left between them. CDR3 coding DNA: TGCGCCAGCAGCCAAGACCCAGGTAATACTTACAATGAGCAGTTCTTC. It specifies CASSQDPGNTYNEQFF.

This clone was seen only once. In DNA form, the CDR3 reads TGCAGCGTTGTCTCGACAGACCGGGTACGTCAGAACACTGAAGCTTTCTTT. Protein product: CSVVSTDRVRQNTEAFF. The chain joins TRBV29-1 to TRBJ1-1; TRBD1 is a possible D gene (5 bases). CDR1 and CDR2 (germline): SQVTM, ANQGSEA. The CDR3 sequence is 17 residues long. V was cut by 4 bases and J by 1 base, with 22 bases left in between.

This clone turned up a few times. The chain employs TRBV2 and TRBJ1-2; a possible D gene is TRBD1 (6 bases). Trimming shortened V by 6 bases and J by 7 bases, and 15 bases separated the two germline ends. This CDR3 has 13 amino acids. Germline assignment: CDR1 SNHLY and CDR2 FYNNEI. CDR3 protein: CASSPGGGVGYTF. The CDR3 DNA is TGTGCCAGCAGCCCCGGAGGGGGGGTTGGCTACACCTTC. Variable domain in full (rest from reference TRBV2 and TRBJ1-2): EPEVTQTPSHQVTQMGQEVILRCVPISNHLYFYWYRQILGQKVEFLVSFYNNEISEKSEIFDDQFSVERPDGSNFTLKIRSTKLEDSAMYFCASSPGGGVGYTFGSGTRLTVV.

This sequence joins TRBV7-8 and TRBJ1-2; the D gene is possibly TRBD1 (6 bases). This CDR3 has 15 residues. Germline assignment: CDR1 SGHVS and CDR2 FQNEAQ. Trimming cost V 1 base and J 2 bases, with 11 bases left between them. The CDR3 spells CASSLEQGVNYGYTF. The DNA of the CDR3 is TGTGCCAGCAGCTTAGAACAGGGAGTAAACTATGGCTACACCTTC. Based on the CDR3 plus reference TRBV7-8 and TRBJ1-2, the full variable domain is GAGVSQSPRYKVAKRGQDVALRCDPISGHVSLFWYQQALGQGPEFLTYFQNEAQLDKSGLPSDRFFAERPEGSVSTLKIQRTQQEDSAVYLCASSLEQGVNYGYTFGSGTRLTVV.

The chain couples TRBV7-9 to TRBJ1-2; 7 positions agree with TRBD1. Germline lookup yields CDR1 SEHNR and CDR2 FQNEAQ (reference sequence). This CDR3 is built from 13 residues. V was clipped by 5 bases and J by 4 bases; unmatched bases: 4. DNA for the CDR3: TGTGCCAGCAGCCCCGGACAGGCCTATGGCTACACCTTC. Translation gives CASSPGQAYGYTF.

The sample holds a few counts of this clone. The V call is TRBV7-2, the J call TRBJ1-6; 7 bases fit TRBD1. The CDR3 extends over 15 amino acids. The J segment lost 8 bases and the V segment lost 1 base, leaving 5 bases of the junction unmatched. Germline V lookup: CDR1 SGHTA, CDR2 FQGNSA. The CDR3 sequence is CASSLDQGVYSPLHF. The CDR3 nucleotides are TGTGCCAGCAGCTTAGATCAGGGGGTATATTCACCCCTCCACTTT.

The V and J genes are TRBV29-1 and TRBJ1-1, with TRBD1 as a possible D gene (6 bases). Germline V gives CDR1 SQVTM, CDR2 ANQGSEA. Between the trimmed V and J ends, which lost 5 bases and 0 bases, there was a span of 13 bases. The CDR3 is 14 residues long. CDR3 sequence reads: CSVTLGGLNTEAFF. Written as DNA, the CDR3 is TGCAGCGTTACCTTAGGGGGATTGAACACTGAAGCTTTCTTT.

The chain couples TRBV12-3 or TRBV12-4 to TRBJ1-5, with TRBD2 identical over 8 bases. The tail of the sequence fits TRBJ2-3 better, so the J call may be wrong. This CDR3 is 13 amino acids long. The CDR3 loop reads CASSREGNQPQYF. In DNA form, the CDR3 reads TGTGCCAGCAGCCGGGAGGGCAATCAGCCCCAGTATTTT.

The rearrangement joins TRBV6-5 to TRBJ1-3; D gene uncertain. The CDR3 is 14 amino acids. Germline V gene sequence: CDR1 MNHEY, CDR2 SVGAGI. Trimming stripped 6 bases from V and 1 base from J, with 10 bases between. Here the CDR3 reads CASSRAVSGNTIYF. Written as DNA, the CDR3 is TGTGCCAGCAGCAGAGCGGTTTCTGGAAACACCATATATTTT.

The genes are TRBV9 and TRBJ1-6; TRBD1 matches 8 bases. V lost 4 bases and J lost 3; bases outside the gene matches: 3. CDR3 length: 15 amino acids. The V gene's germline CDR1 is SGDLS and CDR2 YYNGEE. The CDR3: CASSTGQVYNSPLHF. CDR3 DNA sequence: TGTGCCAGCAGCACGGGACAGGTCTATAATTCACCCCTCCACTTT.

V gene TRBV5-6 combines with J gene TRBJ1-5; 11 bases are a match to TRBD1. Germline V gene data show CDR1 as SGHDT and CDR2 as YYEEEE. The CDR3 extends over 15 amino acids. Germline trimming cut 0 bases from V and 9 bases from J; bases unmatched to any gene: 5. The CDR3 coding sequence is TGTGCCAGCAGCTTGGGGGGACAGGGGGAAGGGCCCCAGCATTTT. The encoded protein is CASSLGGQGEGPQHF.

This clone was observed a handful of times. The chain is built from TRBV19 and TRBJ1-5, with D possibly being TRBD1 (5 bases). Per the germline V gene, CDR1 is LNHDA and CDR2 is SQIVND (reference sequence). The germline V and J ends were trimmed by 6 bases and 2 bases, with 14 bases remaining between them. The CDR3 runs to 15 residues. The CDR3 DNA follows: TGTGCCAGTAGAGACAGCGTTTTAGGCAATCAGCCCCAGCATTTT. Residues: CASRDSVLGNQPQHF.

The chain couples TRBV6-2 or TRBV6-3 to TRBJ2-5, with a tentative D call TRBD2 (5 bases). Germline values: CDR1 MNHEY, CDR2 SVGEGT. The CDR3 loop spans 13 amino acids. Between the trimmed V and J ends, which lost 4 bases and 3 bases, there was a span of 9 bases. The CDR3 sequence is CASSFLLEETQYF. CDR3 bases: TGTGCCAGCAGTTTCTTACTAGAAGAGACCCAGTACTTC.

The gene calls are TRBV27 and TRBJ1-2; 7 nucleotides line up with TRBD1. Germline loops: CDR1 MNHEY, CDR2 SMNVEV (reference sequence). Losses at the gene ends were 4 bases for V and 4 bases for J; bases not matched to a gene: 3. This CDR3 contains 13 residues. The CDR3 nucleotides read TGTGCCAGCAGTTCTTGGACAGGCTATGGCTACACCTTC. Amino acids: CASSSWTGYGYTF.

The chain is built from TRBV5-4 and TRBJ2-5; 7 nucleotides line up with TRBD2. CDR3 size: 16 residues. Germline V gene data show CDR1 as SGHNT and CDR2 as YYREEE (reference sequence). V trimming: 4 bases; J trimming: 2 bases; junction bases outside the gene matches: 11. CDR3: CASSHGGSGDQETQYF. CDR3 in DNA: TGTGCCAGCAGCCACGGGGGGAGCGGGGATCAAGAGACCCAGTACTTC.

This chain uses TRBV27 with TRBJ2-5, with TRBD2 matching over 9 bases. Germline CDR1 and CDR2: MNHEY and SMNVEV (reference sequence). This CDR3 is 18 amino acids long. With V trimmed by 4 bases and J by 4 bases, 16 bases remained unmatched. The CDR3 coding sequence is TGTGCCAGCAGTTCTAACGAGGTTTGGCGGGGGGGCCGAGAGACCCAGTACTTC. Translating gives CASSSNEVWRGGRETQYF.

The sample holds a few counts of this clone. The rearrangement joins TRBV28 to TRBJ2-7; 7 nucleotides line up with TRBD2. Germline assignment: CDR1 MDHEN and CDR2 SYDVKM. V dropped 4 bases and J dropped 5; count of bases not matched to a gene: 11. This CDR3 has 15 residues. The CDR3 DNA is TGTGCCAGCAGTTCCGGCGGACCGGGAGGAAACGAGCAGTACTTC. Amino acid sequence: CASSSGGPGGNEQYF.

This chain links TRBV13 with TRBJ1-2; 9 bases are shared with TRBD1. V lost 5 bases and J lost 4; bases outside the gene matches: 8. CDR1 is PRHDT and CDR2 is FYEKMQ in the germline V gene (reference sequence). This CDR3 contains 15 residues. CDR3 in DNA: TGTGCCAGCAGCATACCCGGGACAGGGCCCTATGGCTACACCTTC. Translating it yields CASSIPGTGPYGYTF. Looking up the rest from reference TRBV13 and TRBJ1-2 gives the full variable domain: AAGVIQSPRHLIKEKRETATLKCYPIPRHDTVYWYQQGPGQDPQFLISFYEKMQSDKGSIPDRFSAQQFSDYHSELNMSSLELGDSALYFCASSIPGTGPYGYTFGSGTRLTVV.

CDR3 DNA: TGTGCCAGCAGCACAGGACCTGGCAGCACAGATACGCAGTATTTT. It translates to CASSTGPGSTDTQYF. This sequence joins TRBV28 and TRBJ2-3; possible D gene TRBD1, 5 bases. The germline V gene encodes CDR1 MDHEN and CDR2 SYDVKM. V was cut by 6 bases and J by 0 bases, with 13 bases left in between. This CDR3 is 15 amino acids long.

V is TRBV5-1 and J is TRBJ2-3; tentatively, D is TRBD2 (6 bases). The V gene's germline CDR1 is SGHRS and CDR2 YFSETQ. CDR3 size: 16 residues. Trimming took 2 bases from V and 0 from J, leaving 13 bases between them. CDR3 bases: TGCGCCAGCAGCTTCTCAGGCGGGACTAGCACAGATACGCAGTATTTT. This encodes CASSFSGGTSTDTQYF.

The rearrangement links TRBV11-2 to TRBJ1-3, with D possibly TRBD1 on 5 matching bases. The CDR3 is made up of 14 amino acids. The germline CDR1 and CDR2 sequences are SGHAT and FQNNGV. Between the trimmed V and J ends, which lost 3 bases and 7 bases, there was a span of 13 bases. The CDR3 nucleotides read TGTGCCAGCAGCTTGACAGCGGGGGTCAACACCATATATTTT. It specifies CASSLTAGVNTIYF.

The CDR3: CASSQAGLANYGYTF. The CDR3 bases are TGCGCCAGCAGCCAAGCGGGGTTGGCTAACTATGGCTACACCTTC. V and J are TRBV4-3 and TRBJ1-2, with no clear D. Germline loops: CDR1 LGHNA, CDR2 YSLEER. The V and J ends lost 1 base and 0 bases respectively, with 9 bases between them. The CDR3 runs 15 residues.

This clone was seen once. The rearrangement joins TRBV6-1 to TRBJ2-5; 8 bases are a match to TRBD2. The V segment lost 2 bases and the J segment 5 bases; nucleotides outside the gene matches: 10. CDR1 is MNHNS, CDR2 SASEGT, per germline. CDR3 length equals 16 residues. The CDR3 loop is CASSERAGGNGETQYF. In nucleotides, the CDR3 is TGTGCCAGCAGTGAACGGGCGGGAGGTAATGGGGAGACCCAGTACTTC.

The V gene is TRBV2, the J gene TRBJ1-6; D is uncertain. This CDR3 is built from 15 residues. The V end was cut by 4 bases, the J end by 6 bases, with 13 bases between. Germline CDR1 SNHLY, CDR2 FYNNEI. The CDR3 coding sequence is TGTGCCAGCAGTGGGGCCGTGGTGGGTAATTCACCCCTCCACTTT. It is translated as CASSGAVVGNSPLHF.

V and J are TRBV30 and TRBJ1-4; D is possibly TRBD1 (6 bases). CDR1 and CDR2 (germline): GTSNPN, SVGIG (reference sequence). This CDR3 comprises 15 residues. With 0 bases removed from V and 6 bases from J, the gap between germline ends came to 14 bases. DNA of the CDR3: TGTGCCTGGAGTGTTCAGGGGACCTTGGATGAAAAACTGTTTTTT. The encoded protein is CAWSVQGTLDEKLFF.

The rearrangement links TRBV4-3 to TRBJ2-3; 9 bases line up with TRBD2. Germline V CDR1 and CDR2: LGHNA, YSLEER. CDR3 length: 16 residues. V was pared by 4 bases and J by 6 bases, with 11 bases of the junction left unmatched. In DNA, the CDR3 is TGCGCCAGCAGCCGCCTGTTAGCGGGGGACGGGGATACGCAGTATTTT. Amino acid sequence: CASSRLLAGDGDTQYF.

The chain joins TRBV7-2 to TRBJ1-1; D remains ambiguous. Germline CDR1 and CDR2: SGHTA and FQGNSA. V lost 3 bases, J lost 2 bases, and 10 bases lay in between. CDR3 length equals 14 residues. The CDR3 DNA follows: TGTGCCAGCAGCTTTTCGGGTGCAAACACTGAAGCTTTCTTT. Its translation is CASSFSGANTEAFF.

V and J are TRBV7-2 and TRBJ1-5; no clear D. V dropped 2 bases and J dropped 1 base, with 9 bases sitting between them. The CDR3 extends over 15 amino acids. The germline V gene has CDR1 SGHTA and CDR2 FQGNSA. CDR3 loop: CASSLRTVSNQPQHF. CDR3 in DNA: TGTGCCAGCAGCTTACGAACAGTCAGCAATCAGCCCCAGCATTTT.

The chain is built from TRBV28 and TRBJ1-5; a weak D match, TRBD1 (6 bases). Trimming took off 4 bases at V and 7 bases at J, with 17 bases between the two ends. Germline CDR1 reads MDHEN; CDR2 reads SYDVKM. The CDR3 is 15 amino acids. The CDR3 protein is CASSSPTGMRQPQHF. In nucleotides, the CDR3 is TGTGCCAGCAGTTCCCCCACAGGGATGCGACAGCCCCAGCATTTT. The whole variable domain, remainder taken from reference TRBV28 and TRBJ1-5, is DVKVTQSSRYLVKRTGEKVFLECVQDMDHENMFWYRQDPGLGLRLIYFSYDVKMKEKGDIPEGYSVSREKKERFSLILESASTNQTSMYLCASSSPTGMRQPQHFGDGTRLSIL.